This T cell receptor (beta chain) derives from a study of T cells in Graves' hyperthyroidism and ophthalmopathy. Notes on the study in general: Appearing also in blood were most of the thyroid clonotypes expanded above 0.001.

This clonotype was found many times. The antigen is undetermined. TCR beta CDR3 regions were amplified from RNA. First-round RT-PCR of the TCR CDR3 relied on the HTBI primer set. TCRdb analysed the multiplex PCR reads with MiXCR anew, one entry per CDR3 protein. In the table there are fewer than 700,000 distinct CDR3 sequences, 15% to 20% of which are singletons. Graves' hyperthyroidism qualified as stable when ophthalmopathy did not progress within 18 months. The study enrolled patients aged 18 to 65 with newly diagnosed hyperthyroidism of under 2 months' duration. Fresh 10 ml peripheral blood yielded PBMCs. The sequencing input was blood. The source of this sequence is a woman in her twenties or thirties with Graves' hyperthyroidism.

DNA for the CDR3: TGTGCCAGCAGTTTGTTGGGGACTAGCGGGGAAGATACGCAGTATTTT. Translation: CASSLLGTSGEDTQYF. This chain uses TRBV28 with TRBJ2-3, with 13 bases aligning to TRBD2. This CDR3 has 16 amino acids. Per the germline V gene, CDR1 is MDHEN and CDR2 is SYDVKM. V lost 3 bases, J lost 5 bases, and 5 bases stayed unmatched.